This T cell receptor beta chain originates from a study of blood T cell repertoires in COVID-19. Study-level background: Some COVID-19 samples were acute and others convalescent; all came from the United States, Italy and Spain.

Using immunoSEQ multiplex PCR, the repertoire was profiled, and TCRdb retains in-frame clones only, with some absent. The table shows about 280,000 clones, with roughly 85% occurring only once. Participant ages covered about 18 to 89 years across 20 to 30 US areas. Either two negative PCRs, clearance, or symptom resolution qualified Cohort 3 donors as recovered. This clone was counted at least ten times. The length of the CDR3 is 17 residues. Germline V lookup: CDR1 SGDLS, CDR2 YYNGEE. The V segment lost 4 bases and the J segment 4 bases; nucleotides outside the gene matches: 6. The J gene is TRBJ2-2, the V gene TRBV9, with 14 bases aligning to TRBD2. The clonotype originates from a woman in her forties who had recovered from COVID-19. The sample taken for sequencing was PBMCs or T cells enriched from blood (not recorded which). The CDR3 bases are TGTGCCAGCAGCCTGGGACTAGCGGGAGCGGGCACCGGGGAGCTGTTTTTT. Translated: CASSLGLAGAGTGELFF.